This T cell receptor (beta chain) is from a study of T cell repertoires in cytomegalovirus infection. Study summary: Alongside well-studied HLA-B-restricted CMV epitopes, recently identified HLA-C-restricted CMV epitopes were also used. Public TCR beta signature analysis indicated the presence of both CMV infection and matching HLA type. Study results and limitations: The ex vivo response was dominated by HLA-C-restricted CMV-specific TCR beta clonotypes. Summed public TCR beta family frequency identified CMV carriers bearing the relevant HLA.

The germline V gene has CDR1 MDHEN and CDR2 SYDVKM. The CDR3 is 18 amino acids. Trimming left V 5 bases short and J 2 bases short, with 21 bases between. TCRdb reprocessed the reads via MiXCR and lists one record per CDR3 protein. Counted here are some 150,000 distinct CDR3 sequences, approximately 30% occurring once; the ten biggest clones make up 45% to 55%. As to this clonotype: Antigen unknown.

The chain employs TRBV28 and TRBJ2-2; D gene ambiguous. The sequence was obtained from a human donor in good health (CMV status not recorded). Some clones in this sample may be carry-over from other donors' samples. The sequences come from CD8+ T cells from cultured PBMCs, collected from culture after CMV antigen stimulation. In DNA form, the CDR3 reads TGTGCCAGCAGTACATATCCCTCCCAGGACCCCAACACCGGGGAGCTGTTTTTT. Protein sequence: CASSTYPSQDPNTGELFF.